Below are 22 T cell receptor beta chains sequenced from a single sample in a study of control samples from healthy donors and cancer patients. Clones were sequenced by immunoSEQ multiplex PCR, and TCRdb holds only the in-frame ones, with some missing. The sample consists of 150,000 to 180,000 clones, approximately 94% of them appearing once. Sequencing was performed on blood. The origin of the receptors is a man aged 40-55 years in good health.

The V and J genes are TRBV6-5 and TRBJ2-2, with 9 bases that match TRBD1. The CDR3 is 14 amino acids. Trimming took 7 bases from V and 2 from J; bases not matched to a gene: 2. Per the germline V gene, CDR1 is MNHEY and CDR2 is SVGAGI. The DNA of the CDR3 is TGTGCCAGCAAGGGACAGGGTAACACCGGGGAGCTGTTTTTT. Its translation: CASKGQGNTGELFF.

The chain joins TRBV5-8 to TRBJ2-7, with D tentatively TRBD1 or TRBD2 (5 bases each). This CDR3 is 17 amino acids long. Trimming removed 0 bases from V and 4 bases from J, with 20 bases in between. Germline values: CDR1 SGHTS, CDR2 YDEGEE. The CDR3: CASSLGSGGAVKYEQYF. The CDR3 DNA reads TGTGCCAGCAGCTTGGGGAGTGGGGGTGCAGTAAAATACGAGCAGTACTTC.

V and J are TRBV27 and TRBJ2-7, with D tentatively TRBD2 (6 bases). The CDR3 is 15 residues long. Trimming removed 8 bases at V and 5 bases at J, with 22 bases between. CDR1 is MNHEY and CDR2 is SMNVEV in the germline V gene (reference sequence). CDR3 coding DNA: TGTGCCAGCGGTGGAGGATCCCTAGCGAACAACGAGCAGTACTTC. Its protein is CASGGGSLANNEQYF.

The chain links TRBV4-2 to TRBJ2-3, with D tentatively TRBD1 (5 bases). This CDR3 is 14 amino acids long. Between the trimmed V and J ends, which lost 2 bases and 2 bases, there was a span of 8 bases. The germline V gene encodes CDR1 LGHNA and CDR2 YNFKEQ. CDR3 protein: CASSQWGNTDTQYF. CDR3 nucleotides: TGTGCCAGCAGCCAATGGGGCAACACAGATACGCAGTATTTT.

This chain connects TRBV5-1 to TRBJ1-1, with 11 bases identical to TRBD1. The CDR3 covers 16 residues. Trimming removed 0 bases from V and 1 base from J; junction bases left unmatched: 2. The V gene's germline CDR1 is SGHRS and CDR2 YFSETQ. The CDR3 reads CASSLGTGGENTEAFF. DNA for the CDR3: TGCGCCAGCAGCTTGGGGACAGGGGGCGAGAACACTGAAGCTTTCTTT.

The chain recombines TRBV5-6 with TRBJ2-5; D uncertain. Trimming cost V 0 bases and J 0 bases, with 6 bases left between them. This CDR3 is built from 14 residues. Per the germline V gene, CDR1 is SGHDT and CDR2 is YYEEEE. DNA for the CDR3: TGTGCCAGCAGCTTGGGGCGACACCAAGAGACCCAGTACTTC. It codes for CASSLGRHQETQYF.

This clone was seen just once. The rearrangement links TRBV7-9 to TRBJ1-1; 7 bases match TRBD1. This CDR3 region has 15 residues. J was trimmed by 1 base and V by 5 bases; bases with no gene match: 7. Germline V gene lookup returns CDR1 SEHNR and CDR2 FQNEAQ (reference sequence). CDR3 nucleotide sequence: TGTGCCAGCAGCCCAGGGGGGCGGGGGAACACTGAAGCTTTCTTT. Amino acid sequence: CASSPGGRGNTEAFF.

The genes are TRBV19 and TRBJ1-2, with TRBD1 matching 10 bases. The V gene end was trimmed by 5 bases and the J gene end by 5 bases; junction bases not matched to a gene: 14. The CDR3 loop spans 17 amino acids. Germline CDR1 reads LNHDA; CDR2 reads SQIVND (reference sequence). The CDR3 spells CASSHSGTGAGSYGYTF. Written as DNA, the CDR3 is TGTGCCAGTAGTCACTCCGGGACAGGGGCCGGAAGTTATGGCTACACCTTC.

V usage is TRBV5-6 and J usage is TRBJ2-3; TRBD2 is a possible D gene (6 bases). Germline CDR1 SGHDT, CDR2 YYEEEE. CDR3 length equals 16 residues. V lost 1 base and J 5 bases, leaving 17 bases between the germline ends. CDR3 residues: CASSLTVGPRGDTQYF. The DNA for the CDR3 is TGTGCCAGCAGCTTGACTGTGGGCCCGCGGGGAGATACGCAGTATTTT.

This chain links TRBV11-1 with TRBJ2-5, with a possible D match to TRBD1 (6 bases). Germline V CDR1 and CDR2: SGHAT, FQDESV (reference sequence). The CDR3 is 15 amino acids. V lost 2 bases and J lost 3, with 13 bases in between. CDR3 nucleotide sequence: TGTGCCAGCAGCTTATTTGGGGACAACAAAGAGACCCAGTACTTC. Protein product: CASSLFGDNKETQYF.

The chain joins TRBV12-3 or TRBV12-4 to TRBJ1-2; D call uncertain. The germline V and J ends were trimmed by 4 bases and 4 bases, with 4 bases remaining between them. The CDR3 runs 11 residues. This CDR3 is CASSWSYGYTF. The CDR3 coding sequence is TGTGCCAGCAGTTGGAGCTATGGCTACACCTTC.

V is TRBV6-1 and J is TRBJ1-2; 7 nucleotides line up with TRBD1. The CDR3 is 15 amino acids. V lost 2 bases to trimming and J lost 2 bases; unmatched junction nucleotides: 5. Germline V gene lookup returns CDR1 MNHNS and CDR2 SASEGT. Here the CDR3 reads CASSEPGTVNYGYTF. CDR3 bases: TGTGCCAGCAGTGAACCGGGGACAGTAAACTATGGCTACACCTTC.

This chain uses TRBV21-1 with TRBJ1-3; the table assigns TRBD1, which was not confirmed against the DNA. TRBV21-1 is a listed pseudogene. This CDR3 comprises 16 residues. The CDR3 region is CASSKQTGRSGNTIYF. DNA of the CDR3: TGTGCCAGCAGCAAACAAACAGGCCGCTCTGGAAACACCATATATTTT.

V and J are TRBV28 and TRBJ2-7, with TRBD1 as a possible D gene (6 bases). This CDR3 comprises 16 residues. Germline values: CDR1 MDHEN, CDR2 SYDVKM. V lost 5 bases, J lost 2 bases, and 19 bases lay in between. CDR3 sequence reads: CASSATGTPTTYEQYF. CDR3 in DNA: TGTGCCAGCAGTGCGACCGGGACACCCACAACCTACGAGCAGTACTTC.

The rearrangement joins TRBV7-8 to TRBJ1-2, with TRBD1 matching over 7 bases. V trimming: 3 bases; J trimming: 4 bases; junction bases outside the gene matches: 8. Per the germline V gene, CDR1 is SGHVS and CDR2 is FQNEAQ. The CDR3 spans 15 residues. The CDR3 DNA reads as TGTGCCAGCAGCTTCAACCCGACAGGGCTCTATGGCTACACCTTC. It is translated as CASSFNPTGLYGYTF.

The CDR3 reads CASSPGLGINYGYTF. The CDR3 nucleotides read TGTGCCAGCAGCCCCGGCTTGGGAATTAACTATGGCTACACCTTC. The chain uses TRBV3-1 (or the pseudogene TRBV3-2) and TRBJ1-2; no firm D call. Looked up from germline, CDR1 is LGHDT and CDR2 is YNNKEL (reference sequence). V lost 4 bases and J lost 1, with 13 bases in between. The CDR3 loop spans 15 amino acids.

The chain recombines TRBV19 with TRBJ2-1; D unresolved. CDR1 and CDR2 from the germline V gene are LNHDA and SQIVND (reference sequence). The CDR3 covers 15 residues. V was trimmed by 5 bases and J by 0 bases, leaving 11 bases between them. Here the CDR3 DNA reads TGTGCCAGTAGTGCACTACCGAGCTCCTACAATGAGCAGTTCTTC. Its protein product is CASSALPSSYNEQFF.

Points on this clone: Distinct nucleotide sequences in the sample also encode this CDR3. The gene calls are TRBV19 and TRBJ1-4; no clear D gene. Trimming took off 2 bases at V and 7 bases at J, with 2 bases between the two ends. Germline assignment: CDR1 LNHDA and CDR2 SQIVND (reference sequence). The CDR3 totals 11 residues. CDR3 region: CASSITEKLFF. CDR3 nucleotide sequence: TGTGCCAGTAGTATAACTGAAAAACTGTTTTTT. The full variable domain, in which reference TRBV19 and TRBJ1-4 provide the parts outside the CDR3, is DGGITQSPKYLFRKEGQNVTLSCEQNLNHDAMYWYRQDPGQGLRLIYYSQIVNDFQKGDIAEGYSVSREKKESFPLTVTSAQKNPTAFYLCASSITEKLFFGSGTQLSVL.

The chain combines TRBV19 with TRBJ2-5; 8 bases align to TRBD1. The length of the CDR3 is 13 residues. Germline-derived CDR1 and CDR2 are LNHDA and SQIVND (reference sequence). V was pared by 7 bases and J by 5 bases, with 6 bases of the junction left unmatched. The CDR3 here is CASTRDRRETQYF. The CDR3 DNA sequence: TGTGCCAGTACCCGGGACAGGCGGGAGACCCAGTACTTC.

This chain joins TRBV19 and TRBJ2-6; D might be TRBD2 (7 bases). V lost 1 base and J 0 bases, leaving 10 bases between the germline ends. Germline V lookup: CDR1 LNHDA, CDR2 SQIVND (reference sequence). This CDR3 is built from 17 residues. The CDR3 DNA sequence: TGTGCCAGTAGTATAGGGGGGGGCAACTCTGGGGCCAACGTCCTGACTTTC. It yields the protein CASSIGGGNSGANVLTF.

CDR3 DNA sequence: TGTGCCAGCAGCTTAGGGACTAGCGAAAACGAGCAGTACTTC. It encodes CASSLGTSENEQYF. The chain links TRBV7-2 to TRBJ2-7; 9 bases match TRBD2. Germline V gene data show CDR1 as SGHTA and CDR2 as FQGNSA. V lost 1 base and J lost 5; bases outside the gene matches: 3. The CDR3 length is 14 residues.

In this sample, this clone turned up once. V is TRBV5-1 and J is TRBJ1-2, with 10 positions matching TRBD1. The CDR3 runs 17 residues. Germline V gene sequence: CDR1 SGHRS, CDR2 YFSETQ. Trimming cost V 4 bases and J 7 bases; bases outside gene matches: 16. The CDR3 DNA sequence: TGCGCCAGCAGCGCGACCACGGGACAGGGGTTTGGTGGTGGCTACACCTTC. It codes for CASSATTGQGFGGGYTF.